The next 8 T cell receptor beta chains were all read from a single sample in a study of Ad26.COV2.S vaccination and SARS-CoV-2 variants. Here immunoSEQ multiplex PCR was the method, and the copy in TCRdb shows in-frame clones only, minus some. The data show more than 350,000 clones, around 90% seen once. Stated treatment: around 19 received Ad26.COV2.S at low or high dose, single or two shots; about 5 received placebo; per-sample allocation not given. Sampling took place 63 days after the first vaccine or placebo injection. Sequenced here: peripheral blood, sampled in a trial of Ad26.COV2.S vaccine versus placebo. These receptors all come from a person aged 18 to 65 who received the Ad26.COV2.S COVID-19 vaccine or a placebo.

This chain links TRBV18 with TRBJ1-4; 10 nucleotides match TRBD1. V lost 8 bases to trimming and J lost 7 bases; unmatched junction nucleotides: 7. The CDR3 spans 14 residues. Germline loops: CDR1 KGHSH, CDR2 LQKENI. CDR3 bases: TGTGCCAGCGCGGAGACAGGGGGCCGTGAAAAACTGTTTTTT. Residues: CASAETGGREKLFF.

CDR3 coding DNA: TGTGCCAGCAGTAGGACAGGGGACTCCTACGAGCAGTACTTC. Translation: CASSRTGDSYEQYF. V is TRBV6-5 and J is TRBJ2-7, with 9 nucleotides matching TRBD1. Per germline, CDR1 MNHEY and CDR2 SVGAGI. Unmatched junction bases numbered 2, after V lost 5 bases and J lost 0 bases. The CDR3 length is 14 residues.

The count of this clone is one. This chain connects TRBV7-7 to TRBJ2-3, with unresolved D. This CDR3 contains 13 residues. The germline V gene encodes CDR1 SSHAT and CDR2 FNYEAQ (reference sequence). Between the trimmed V and J ends, which lost 1 base and 3 bases, there was a span of 5 bases. This CDR3 is CASSLGRTDTQYF. CDR3 bases: TGTGCCAGCAGCTTAGGACGGACAGATACGCAGTATTTT.

V usage is TRBV7-2 and J usage is TRBJ1-6; the D is unclear. The CDR3 covers 15 residues. Per the germline V gene, CDR1 is SGHTA and CDR2 is FQGNSA. V was shortened by 5 bases and J by 6 bases, with 14 bases between the two germline ends. For the CDR3, the DNA is TGTGCCAGCAGCCTACTGTCGCCGAGTAATTCACCCCTCCACTTT. This translates into CASSLLSPSNSPLHF.

The chain has TRBV6-5 and TRBJ2-1, with 7 bases that match TRBD2. V lost 2 bases, J lost 5 bases, and 6 bases stayed unmatched. Germline V gene sequence: CDR1 MNHEY, CDR2 SVGAGI. This CDR3 contains 15 residues. For the CDR3, the DNA is TGTGCCAGCAGTTACGGTCTAGCGGACAACAATGAGCAGTTCTTC. Its protein product is CASSYGLADNNEQFF.

The J gene is TRBJ2-7, the V gene TRBV5-4; D perhaps matches TRBD2 (5 bases). The CDR3 is 13 amino acids. CDR1 is SGHNT and CDR2 is YYREEE in the germline V gene (reference sequence). V was shortened by 4 bases and J by 2 bases, with 10 bases between the two germline ends. CDR3 in amino acids: CASSREGPYEQYF. For the CDR3, the DNA is TGTGCCAGCAGCCGCGAGGGCCCCTACGAGCAGTACTTC.

The J gene is TRBJ2-7, the V gene TRBV2; 8 nucleotides agree with TRBD1. The J segment lost 1 base and the V segment lost 6 bases, leaving 17 bases of the junction unmatched. The length of the CDR3 is 18 residues. The germline CDR1 and CDR2 sequences are SNHLY and FYNNEI. DNA of the CDR3: TGTGCCAGCAGAGGCCTACTGAGTGGACAGGGTGGATCCTACGAGCAGTACTTC. Residues: CASRGLLSGQGGSYEQYF. Filled out from reference TRBV2 and TRBJ2-7, the complete variable domain reads EPEVTQTPSHQVTQMGQEVILRCVPISNHLYFYWYRQILGQKVEFLVSFYNNEISEKSEIFDDQFSVERPDGSNFTLKIRSTKLEDSAMYFCASRGLLSGQGGSYEQYFGPGTRLTVT.

The V call is TRBV19, the J call TRBJ1-4; D gene unclear. Germline CDR1 LNHDA, CDR2 SQIVND (reference sequence). V was shortened by 10 bases and J by 4 bases, with 22 bases between the two germline ends. The CDR3 spans 16 residues. The CDR3 sequence is CATPVWSTDHNEKLFF. For the CDR3, the DNA is TGTGCCACCCCAGTTTGGAGTACGGACCATAATGAAAAACTGTTTTTT.